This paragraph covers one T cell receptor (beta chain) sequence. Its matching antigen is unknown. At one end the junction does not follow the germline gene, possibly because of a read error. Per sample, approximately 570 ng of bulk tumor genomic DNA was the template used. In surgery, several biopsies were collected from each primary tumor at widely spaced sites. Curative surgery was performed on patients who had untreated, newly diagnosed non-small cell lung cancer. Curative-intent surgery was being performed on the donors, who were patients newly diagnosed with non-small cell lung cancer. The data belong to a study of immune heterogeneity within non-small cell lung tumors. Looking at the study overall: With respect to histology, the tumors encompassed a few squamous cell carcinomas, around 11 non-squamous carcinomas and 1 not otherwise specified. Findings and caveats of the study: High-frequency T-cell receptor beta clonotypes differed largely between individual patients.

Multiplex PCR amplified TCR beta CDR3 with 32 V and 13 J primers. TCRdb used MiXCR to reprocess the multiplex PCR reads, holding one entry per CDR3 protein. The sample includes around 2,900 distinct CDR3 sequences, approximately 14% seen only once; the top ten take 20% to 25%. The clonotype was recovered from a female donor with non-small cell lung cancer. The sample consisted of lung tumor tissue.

Here the CDR3 reads CAGRGFSEQYF. CDR3 nucleotide sequence: TGTGCCGGCCGAGGGTTTTCCGAGCAATACTTC. This sequence joins TRBV28 and TRBJ2-7, with D perhaps TRBD2 (5 bases). Germline assignment: CDR1 MDHEN and CDR2 SYDVKM. The CDR3 loop spans 11 amino acids.